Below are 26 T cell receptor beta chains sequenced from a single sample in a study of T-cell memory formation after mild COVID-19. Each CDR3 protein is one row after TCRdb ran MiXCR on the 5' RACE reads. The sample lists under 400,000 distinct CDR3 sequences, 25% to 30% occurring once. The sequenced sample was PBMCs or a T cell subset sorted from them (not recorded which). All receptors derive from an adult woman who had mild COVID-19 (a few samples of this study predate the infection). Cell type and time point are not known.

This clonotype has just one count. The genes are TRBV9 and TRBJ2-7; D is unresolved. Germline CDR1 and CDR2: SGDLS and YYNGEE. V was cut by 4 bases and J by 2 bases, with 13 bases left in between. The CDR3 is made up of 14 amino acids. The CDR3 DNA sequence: TGTGCCAGCAGCTTGTCTGAGGCGGCCTACGAGCAGTACTTC. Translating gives CASSLSEAAYEQYF.

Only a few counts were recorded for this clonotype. The CDR3 bases are TGTGCCAGCAGCTTAGGTCAGGGTATAGATACGCAGTATTTT. Translating it yields CASSLGQGIDTQYF. The V gene is TRBV7-8, the J gene TRBJ2-3, with D perhaps TRBD1 (5 bases). Germline CDR1 reads SGHVS; CDR2 reads FQNEAQ. There are 14 residues in the CDR3. Trimming left V 1 base short and J 5 bases short, with 10 bases between.

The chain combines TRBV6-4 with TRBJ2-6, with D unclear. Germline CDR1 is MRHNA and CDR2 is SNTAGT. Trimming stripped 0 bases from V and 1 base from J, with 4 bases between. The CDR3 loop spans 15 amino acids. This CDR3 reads CASSDSKSGANVLTF. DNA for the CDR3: TGTGCCAGCAGTGACTCGAAATCTGGGGCCAACGTCCTGACTTTC.

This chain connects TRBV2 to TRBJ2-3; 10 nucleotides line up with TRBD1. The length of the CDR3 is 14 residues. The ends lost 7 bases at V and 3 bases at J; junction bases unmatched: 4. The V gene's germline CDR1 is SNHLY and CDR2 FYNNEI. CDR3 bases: TGTGCCAGCATACCGGGACAGGGGACAGATACGCAGTATTTT. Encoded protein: CASIPGQGTDTQYF.

CDR3 loop: CASSVEPQEQETQYF. The CDR3 DNA sequence: TGTGCCAGCAGCGTAGAACCCCAGGAGCAAGAGACCCAGTACTTC. The chain employs TRBV9 and TRBJ2-5; D is uncertain. This CDR3 region has 15 residues. V was cut by 0 bases and J by 2 bases, with 11 bases left in between. Looked up from germline, CDR1 is SGDLS and CDR2 is YYNGEE.

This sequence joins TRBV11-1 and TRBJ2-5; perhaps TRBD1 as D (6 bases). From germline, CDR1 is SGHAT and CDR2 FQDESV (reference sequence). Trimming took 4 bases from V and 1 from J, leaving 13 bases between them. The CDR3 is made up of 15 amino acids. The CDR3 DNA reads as TGTGCCAGCAGCTCCGGACAGTTAAGCCAAGAGACCCAGTACTTC. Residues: CASSSGQLSQETQYF.

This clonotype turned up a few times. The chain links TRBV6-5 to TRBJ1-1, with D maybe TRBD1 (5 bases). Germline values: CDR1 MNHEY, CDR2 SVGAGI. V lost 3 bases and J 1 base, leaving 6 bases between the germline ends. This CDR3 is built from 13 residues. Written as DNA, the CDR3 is TGTGCCAGCAGTTATGGGGGGAACACTGAAGCTTTCTTT. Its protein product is CASSYGGNTEAFF.

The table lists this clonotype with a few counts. The CDR3 DNA sequence: TGTGCCAGCAGCTCATCGACCGGGACTAGTCCTTTCTTC. Its protein is CASSSSTGTSPFF. The rearrangement uses TRBV7-3 and TRBJ2-1, with 8 bases identical to TRBD2. The germline V gene has CDR1 SGHTA and CDR2 FQGTGA. The CDR3 spans 13 residues. After removal of 4 bases from V and 16 bases from J, the junction contained 12 bases not matched to a gene. The whole variable domain, filled in from reference TRBV7-3 and TRBJ2-1, reads GAGVSQTPSNKVTEKGKYVELRCDPISGHTALYWYRQSLGQGPEFLIYFQGTGAADDSGLPNDRFFAVRPEGSVSTLKIQRTERGDSAVYLCASSSSTGTSPFFGPGTRLTVL.

The CDR3 loop reads CASSQNRAEQYF. The CDR3 DNA is TGTGCCAGCAGCCAAAACAGGGCAGAGCAGTACTTC. This chain links TRBV3-1 with TRBJ2-7; the D gene is possibly TRBD1 (6 bases). This CDR3 has 12 amino acids. V was trimmed by 2 bases and J by 7 bases, leaving 9 bases between them. The V gene's germline CDR1 is LGHDT and CDR2 YNNKEL (reference sequence).

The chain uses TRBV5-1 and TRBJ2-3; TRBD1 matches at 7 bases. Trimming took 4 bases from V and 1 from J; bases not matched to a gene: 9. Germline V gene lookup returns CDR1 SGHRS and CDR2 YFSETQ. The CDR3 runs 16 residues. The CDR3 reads CASSLYRDSGTDTQYF. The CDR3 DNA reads TGCGCCAGCAGCCTGTACCGGGACAGCGGCACAGATACGCAGTATTTT.

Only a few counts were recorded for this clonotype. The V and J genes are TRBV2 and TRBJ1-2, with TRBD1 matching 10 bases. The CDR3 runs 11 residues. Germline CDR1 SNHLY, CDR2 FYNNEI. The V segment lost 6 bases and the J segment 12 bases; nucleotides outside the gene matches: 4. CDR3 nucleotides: TGTGCCAGCAGGGACAGGGGGTTGAACACCTTC. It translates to CASRDRGLNTF.

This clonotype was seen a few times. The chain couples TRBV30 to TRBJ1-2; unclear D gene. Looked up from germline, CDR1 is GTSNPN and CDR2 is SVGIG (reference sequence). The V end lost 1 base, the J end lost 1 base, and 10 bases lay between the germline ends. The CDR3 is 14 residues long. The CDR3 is CAWSADSLNYGYTF. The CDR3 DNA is TGTGCCTGGAGTGCCGACTCGCTTAACTATGGCTACACCTTC.

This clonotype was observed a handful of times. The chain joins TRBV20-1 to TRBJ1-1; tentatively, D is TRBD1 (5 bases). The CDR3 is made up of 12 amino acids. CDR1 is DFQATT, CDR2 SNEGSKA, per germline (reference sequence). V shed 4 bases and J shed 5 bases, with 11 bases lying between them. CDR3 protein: CSAILKGTEAFF. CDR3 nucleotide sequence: TGCAGTGCTATCCTTAAGGGGACTGAAGCTTTCTTT.

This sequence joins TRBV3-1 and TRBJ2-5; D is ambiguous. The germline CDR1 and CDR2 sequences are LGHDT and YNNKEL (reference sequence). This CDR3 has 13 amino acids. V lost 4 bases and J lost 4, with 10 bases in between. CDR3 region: CASSLPRSETQYF. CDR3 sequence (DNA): TGTGCCAGCAGCCTCCCGCGGTCAGAGACCCAGTACTTC.

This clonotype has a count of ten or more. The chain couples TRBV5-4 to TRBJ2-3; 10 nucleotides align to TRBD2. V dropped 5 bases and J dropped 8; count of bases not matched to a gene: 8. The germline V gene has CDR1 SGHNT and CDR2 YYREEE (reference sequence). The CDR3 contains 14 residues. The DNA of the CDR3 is TGTGCCAGCAGACAAAGCGGGAGGGCCGCTACGCAGTATTTT. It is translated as CASRQSGRAATQYF.

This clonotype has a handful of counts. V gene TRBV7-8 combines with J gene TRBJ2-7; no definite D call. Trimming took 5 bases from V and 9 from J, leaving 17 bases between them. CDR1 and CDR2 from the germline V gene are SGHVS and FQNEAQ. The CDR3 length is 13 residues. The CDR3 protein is CASSPNTANGQYF. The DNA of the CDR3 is TGTGCCAGCAGCCCGAACACCGCCAACGGGCAGTACTTC.

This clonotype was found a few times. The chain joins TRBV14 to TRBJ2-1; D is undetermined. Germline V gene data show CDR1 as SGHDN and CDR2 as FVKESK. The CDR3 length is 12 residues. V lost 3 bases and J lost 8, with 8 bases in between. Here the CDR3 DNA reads TGTGCCAGCAGCCAGTCGTTACATGAGCAGTTCTTC. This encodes CASSQSLHEQFF.

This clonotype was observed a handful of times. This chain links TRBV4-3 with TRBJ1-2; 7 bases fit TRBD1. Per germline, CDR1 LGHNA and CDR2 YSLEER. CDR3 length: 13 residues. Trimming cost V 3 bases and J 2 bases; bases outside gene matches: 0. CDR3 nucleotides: TGCGCCAGCAGCCAGGGACAGAACTATGGCTACACCTTC. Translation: CASSQGQNYGYTF.

CDR3 sequence: CASSFVIRTDTQYF. CDR3 nucleotide sequence: TGTGCCAGCAGTTTCGTTATCCGCACAGATACGCAGTATTTT. The rearrangement links TRBV12-3 or TRBV12-4 to TRBJ2-3; D unclear. Between the trimmed V and J ends, which lost 3 bases and 1 base, there was a span of 8 bases. This CDR3 region has 14 residues.

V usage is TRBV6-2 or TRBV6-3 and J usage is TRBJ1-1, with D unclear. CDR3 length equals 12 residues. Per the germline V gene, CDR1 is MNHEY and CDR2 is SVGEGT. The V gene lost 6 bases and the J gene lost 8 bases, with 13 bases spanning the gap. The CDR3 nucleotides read TGTGCCAGCAGGAAGGATACTCGGGAAGCTTTCTTT. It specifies CASRKDTREAFF.

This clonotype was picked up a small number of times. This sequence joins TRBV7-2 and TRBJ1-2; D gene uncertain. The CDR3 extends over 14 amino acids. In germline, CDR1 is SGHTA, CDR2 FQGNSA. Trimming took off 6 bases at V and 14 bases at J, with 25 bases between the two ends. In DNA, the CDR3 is TGTGCCAGCAGACTTAGGCTTGGGGAGGGAGCTATTACCTTC. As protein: CASRLRLGEGAITF.

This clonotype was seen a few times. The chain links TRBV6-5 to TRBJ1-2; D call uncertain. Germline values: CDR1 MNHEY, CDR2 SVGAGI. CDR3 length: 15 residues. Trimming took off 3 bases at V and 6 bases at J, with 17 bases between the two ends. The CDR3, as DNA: TGTGCCAGCAGTTATATAGATAGGAAAGGAGATGGCTACACCTTC. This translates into CASSYIDRKGDGYTF.

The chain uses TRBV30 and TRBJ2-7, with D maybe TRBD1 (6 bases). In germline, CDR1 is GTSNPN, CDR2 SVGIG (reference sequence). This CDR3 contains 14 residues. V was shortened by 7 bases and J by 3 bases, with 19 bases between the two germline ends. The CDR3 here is CASFRQAADYEQYF. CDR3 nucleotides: TGTGCCTCCTTCCGACAGGCCGCCGACTACGAGCAGTACTTC.

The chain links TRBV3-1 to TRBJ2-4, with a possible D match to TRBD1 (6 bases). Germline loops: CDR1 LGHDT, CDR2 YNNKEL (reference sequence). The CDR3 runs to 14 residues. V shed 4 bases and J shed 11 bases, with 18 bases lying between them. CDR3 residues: CASSPEDRPHLQYF. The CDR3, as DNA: TGTGCCAGCAGCCCCGAGGACAGACCGCACCTTCAGTACTTC.

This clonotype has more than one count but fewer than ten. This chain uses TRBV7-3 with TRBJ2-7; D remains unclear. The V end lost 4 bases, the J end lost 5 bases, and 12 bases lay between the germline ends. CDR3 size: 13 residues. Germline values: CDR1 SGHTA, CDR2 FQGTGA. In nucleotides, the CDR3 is TGTGCCAGCAGCTCTGGTTTTGGGAACGAGCAGTACTTC. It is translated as CASSSGFGNEQYF.

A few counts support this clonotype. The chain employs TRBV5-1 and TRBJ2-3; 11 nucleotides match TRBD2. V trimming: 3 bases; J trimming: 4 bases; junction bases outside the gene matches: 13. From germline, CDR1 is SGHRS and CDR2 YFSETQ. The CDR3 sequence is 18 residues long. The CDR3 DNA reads TGCGCCAGCAGCTGGTCTAGCGGGGGGATAGCGGTGGCAGATACGCAGTATTTT. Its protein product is CASSWSSGGIAVADTQYF. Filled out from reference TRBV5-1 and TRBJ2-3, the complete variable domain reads KAGVTQTPRYLIKTRGQQVTLSCSPISGHRSVSWYQQTPGQGLQFLFEYFSETQRNKGNFPGRFSGRQFSNSRSEMNVSTLELGDSALYLCASSWSSGGIAVADTQYFGPGTRLTVL.